This T cell receptor (beta chain) was sequenced for a study of response to subunit inactivated influenza vaccine. TCRdb reprocessed the RT-PCR reads via MiXCR and lists one record per CDR3 protein. The sample carries about 180,000 distinct CDR3 sequences, around 8.8% recorded once. CDR3 size: 15 residues. The V and J ends lost 5 bases and 1 base respectively, with 11 bases between them. Study results and caveats: After each seasonal influenza vaccination, few new T cells are recruited, the authors suggested.

Details on this clonotype: No antigen is known for it.

The receptor was isolated from a middle-aged man who received an inactivated influenza vaccine. The chain uses TRBV12-3 or TRBV12-4 and TRBJ2-2, with D possibly being TRBD1 (5 bases). The sample in question was non-naive T cells sorted from PBMCs, obtained on the day of vaccination. CDR3 region: CASSDRTGNTGELFF. CDR3 bases: TGTGCCAGCAGTGACCGAACAGGGAACACCGGGGAGCTGTTTTTT.